This TCR beta chain derives from a study of a mutant IDH1 vaccine in newly diagnosed glioma. On the study more broadly: The patients were given eight vaccinations, one each in weeks 1, 3, 5, 7, 11, 15, 19 and 23. Onset of vaccination occurred 4-6 weeks following radiotherapy alone, or with temozolomide cycles. There were roughly 62% males and around 40% females among treated patients, whose mean age was approximately 41 years. Study-wide points: Pseudoprogression appeared independent of alterations in top peripheral clonotypes.

The V end was cut by 3 bases, the J end by 0 bases, with 3 bases between. This CDR3 has 12 amino acids. Germline V lookup: CDR1 SGHRS, CDR2 YFSETQ. Noted time point: week 5, during vaccination. Every vaccination contained 300 ug of the mutant IDH1 20-mer peptide and was paired with topical imiquimod. The assay was immunoSEQ multiplex PCR, and TCRdb's table has in-frame clones only and misses some. The table shows 39,000 or so clones, with around three quarters occurring only once. Worth noting for this clone: Its matching antigen is unknown.

The sequence derives from a man aged 40-49 years with glioma. The source was PBMCs, collected from a glioma patient whose treatment included an IDH1 peptide vaccine. The rearrangement joins TRBV5-1 to TRBJ2-5; D gene unclear. CDR3: CASSSNQETQYF. As DNA, the CDR3 is TGCGCCAGCAGCTCCAACCAAGAGACCCAGTACTTC.